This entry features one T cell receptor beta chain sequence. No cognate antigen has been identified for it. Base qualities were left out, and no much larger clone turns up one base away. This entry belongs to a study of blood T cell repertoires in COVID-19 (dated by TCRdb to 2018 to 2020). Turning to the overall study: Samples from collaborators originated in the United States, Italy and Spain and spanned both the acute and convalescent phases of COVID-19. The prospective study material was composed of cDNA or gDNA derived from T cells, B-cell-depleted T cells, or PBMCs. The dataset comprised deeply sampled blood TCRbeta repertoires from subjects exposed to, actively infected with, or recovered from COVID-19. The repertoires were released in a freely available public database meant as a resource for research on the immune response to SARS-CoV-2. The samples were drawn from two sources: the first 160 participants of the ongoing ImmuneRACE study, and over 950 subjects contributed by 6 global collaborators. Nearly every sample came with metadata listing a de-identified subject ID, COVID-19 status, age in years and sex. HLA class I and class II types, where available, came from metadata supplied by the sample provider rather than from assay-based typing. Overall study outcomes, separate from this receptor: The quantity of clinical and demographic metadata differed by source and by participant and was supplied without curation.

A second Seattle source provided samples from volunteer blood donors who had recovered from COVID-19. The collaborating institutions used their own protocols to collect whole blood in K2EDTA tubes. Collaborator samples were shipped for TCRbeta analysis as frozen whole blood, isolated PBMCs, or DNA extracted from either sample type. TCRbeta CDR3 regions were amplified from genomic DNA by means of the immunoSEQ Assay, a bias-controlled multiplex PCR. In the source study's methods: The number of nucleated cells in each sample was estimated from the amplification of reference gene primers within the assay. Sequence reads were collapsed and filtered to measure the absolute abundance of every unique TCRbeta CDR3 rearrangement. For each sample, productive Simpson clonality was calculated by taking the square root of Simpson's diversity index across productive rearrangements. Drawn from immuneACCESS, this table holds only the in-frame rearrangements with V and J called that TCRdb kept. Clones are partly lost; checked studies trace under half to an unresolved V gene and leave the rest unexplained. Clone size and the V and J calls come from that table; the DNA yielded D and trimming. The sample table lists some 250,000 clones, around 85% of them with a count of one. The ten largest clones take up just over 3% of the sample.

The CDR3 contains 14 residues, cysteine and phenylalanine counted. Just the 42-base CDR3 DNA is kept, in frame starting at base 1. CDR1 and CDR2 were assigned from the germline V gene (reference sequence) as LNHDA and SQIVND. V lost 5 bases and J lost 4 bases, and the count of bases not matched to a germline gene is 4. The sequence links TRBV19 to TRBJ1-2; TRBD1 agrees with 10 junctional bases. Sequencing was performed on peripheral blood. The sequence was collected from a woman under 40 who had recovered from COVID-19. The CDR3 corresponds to CASSPGTGVYGYTF. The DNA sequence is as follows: TGTGCCAGTAGTCCCGGGACAGGGGTCTATGGCTACACCTTC.